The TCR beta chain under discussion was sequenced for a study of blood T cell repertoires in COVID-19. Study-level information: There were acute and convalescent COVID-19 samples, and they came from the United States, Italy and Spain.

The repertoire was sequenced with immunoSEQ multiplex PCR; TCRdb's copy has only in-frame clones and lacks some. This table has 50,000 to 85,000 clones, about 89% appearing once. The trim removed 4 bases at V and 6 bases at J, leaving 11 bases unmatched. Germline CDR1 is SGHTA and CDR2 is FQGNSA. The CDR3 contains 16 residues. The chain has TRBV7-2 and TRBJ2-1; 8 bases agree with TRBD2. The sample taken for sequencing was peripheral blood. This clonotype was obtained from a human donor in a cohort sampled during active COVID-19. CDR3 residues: CASSWAGGYPGNEQFF. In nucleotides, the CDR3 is TGTGCCAGCAGCTGGGCGGGAGGCTACCCCGGCAATGAGCAGTTCTTC. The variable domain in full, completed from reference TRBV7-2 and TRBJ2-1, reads GAGVSQSPSNKVTEKGKDVELRCDPISGHTALYWYRQSLGQGLEFLIYFQGNSAPDKSGLPSDRFSAERTGGSVSTLTIQRTQQEDSAVYLCASSWAGGYPGNEQFFGPGTRLTVL.